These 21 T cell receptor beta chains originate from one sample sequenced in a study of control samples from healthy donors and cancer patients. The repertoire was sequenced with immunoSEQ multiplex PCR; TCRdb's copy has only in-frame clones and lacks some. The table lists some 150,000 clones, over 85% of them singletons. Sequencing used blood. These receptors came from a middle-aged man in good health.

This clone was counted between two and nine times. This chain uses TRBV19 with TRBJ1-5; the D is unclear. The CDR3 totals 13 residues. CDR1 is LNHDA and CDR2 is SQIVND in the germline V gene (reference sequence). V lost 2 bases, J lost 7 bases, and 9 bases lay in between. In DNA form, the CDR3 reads TGTGCCAGTAGTATAAAGGGTGTGCAGCCCCAGCATTTT. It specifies CASSIKGVQPQHF.

The CDR3 loop reads CASSVEGRLLGTQYF. CDR3 DNA sequence: TGTGCCAGCAGCGTAGAAGGGAGACTCCTGGGGACGCAGTATTTT. The chain carries TRBV9 and TRBJ2-3; a possible D gene is TRBD2 (5 bases). The CDR3 extends over 15 amino acids. Germline V gene sequence: CDR1 SGDLS, CDR2 YYNGEE. The germline V and J ends were trimmed by 0 bases and 9 bases, with 17 bases remaining between them.

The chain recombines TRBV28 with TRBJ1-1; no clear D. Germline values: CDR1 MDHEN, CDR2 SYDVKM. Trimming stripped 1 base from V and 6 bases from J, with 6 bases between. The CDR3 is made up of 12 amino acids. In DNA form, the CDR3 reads TGTGCCAGCAGTTTATCAGCCGCTGAAGCTTTCTTT. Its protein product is CASSLSAAEAFF.

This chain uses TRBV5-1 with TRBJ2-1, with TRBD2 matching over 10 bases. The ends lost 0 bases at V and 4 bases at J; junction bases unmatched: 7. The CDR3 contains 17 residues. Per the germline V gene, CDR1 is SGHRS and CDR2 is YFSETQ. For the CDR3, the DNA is TGCGCCAGCAGCTTGGTCTCCGGGACTAGCGATTACAATGAGCAGTTCTTC. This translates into CASSLVSGTSDYNEQFF.

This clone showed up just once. The CDR3 loop is CAAGTRGEKLFF. CDR3 bases: TGTGCCGCGGGAACGAGGGGTGAAAAACTGTTTTTT. The chain uses TRBV28 and TRBJ1-4, with D possibly matching TRBD1 (5 bases). The CDR3 has 12 amino acids. The germline CDR1 and CDR2 sequences are MDHEN and SYDVKM. Deletions cut 11 bases from V and 7 bases from J, with 14 bases between.

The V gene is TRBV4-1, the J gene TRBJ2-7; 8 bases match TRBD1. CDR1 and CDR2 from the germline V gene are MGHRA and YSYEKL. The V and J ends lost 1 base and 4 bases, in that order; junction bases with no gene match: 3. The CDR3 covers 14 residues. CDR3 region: CASSQGRQGYEQYF. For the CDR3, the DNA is TGCGCCAGCAGCCAAGGGCGACAGGGGTACGAGCAGTACTTC.

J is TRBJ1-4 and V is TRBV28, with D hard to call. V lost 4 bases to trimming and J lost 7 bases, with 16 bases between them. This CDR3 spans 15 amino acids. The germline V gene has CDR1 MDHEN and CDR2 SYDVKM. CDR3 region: CASSSRTPRSEKLFF. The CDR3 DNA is TGTGCCAGCAGTTCCCGGACGCCGAGGAGTGAAAAACTGTTTTTT.

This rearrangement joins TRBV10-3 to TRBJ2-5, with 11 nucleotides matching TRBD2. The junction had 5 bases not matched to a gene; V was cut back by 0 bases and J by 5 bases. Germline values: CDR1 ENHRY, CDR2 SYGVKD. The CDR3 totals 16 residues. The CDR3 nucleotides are TGTGCCATCAGTGAGTCTCTAGCGGGAGGCGGGGAGACCCAGTACTTC. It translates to CAISESLAGGGETQYF.

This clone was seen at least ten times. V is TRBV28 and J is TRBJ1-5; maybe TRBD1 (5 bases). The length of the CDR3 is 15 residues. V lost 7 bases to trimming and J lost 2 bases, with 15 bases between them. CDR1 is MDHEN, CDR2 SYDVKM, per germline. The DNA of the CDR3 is TGTGCCAGCACCGGGACGGGATTGGGCAATCAGCCCCAGCATTTT. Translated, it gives CASTGTGLGNQPQHF.

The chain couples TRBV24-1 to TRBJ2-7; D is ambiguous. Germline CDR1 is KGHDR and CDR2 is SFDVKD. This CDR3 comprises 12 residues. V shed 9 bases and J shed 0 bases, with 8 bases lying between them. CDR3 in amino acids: CATAQSSYEQYF. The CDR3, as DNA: TGTGCCACCGCTCAGAGCTCCTACGAGCAGTACTTC.

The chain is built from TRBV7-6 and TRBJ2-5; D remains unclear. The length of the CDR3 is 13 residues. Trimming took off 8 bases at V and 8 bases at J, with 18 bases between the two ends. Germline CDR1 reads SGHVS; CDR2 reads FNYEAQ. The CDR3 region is CASGELEALTQYF. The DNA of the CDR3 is TGTGCCAGCGGTGAGCTTGAGGCTCTTACCCAGTACTTC.

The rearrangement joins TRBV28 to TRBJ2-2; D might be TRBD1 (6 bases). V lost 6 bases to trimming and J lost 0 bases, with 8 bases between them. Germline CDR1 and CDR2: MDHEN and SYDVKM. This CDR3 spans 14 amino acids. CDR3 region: CASRWTANTGELFF. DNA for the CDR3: TGTGCCAGCAGATGGACAGCGAACACCGGGGAGCTGTTTTTT.

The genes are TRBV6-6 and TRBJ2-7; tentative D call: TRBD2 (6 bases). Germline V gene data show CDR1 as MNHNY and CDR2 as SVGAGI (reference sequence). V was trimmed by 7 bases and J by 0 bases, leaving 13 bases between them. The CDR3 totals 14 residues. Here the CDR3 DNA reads TGTGCCAGCAATGGCGGGACCCTCTCCTACGAGCAGTACTTC. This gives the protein CASNGGTLSYEQYF.

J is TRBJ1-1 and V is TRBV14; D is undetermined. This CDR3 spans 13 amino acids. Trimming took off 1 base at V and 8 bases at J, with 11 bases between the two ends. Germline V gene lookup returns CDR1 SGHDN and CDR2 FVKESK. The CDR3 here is CASSQVMQTEAFF. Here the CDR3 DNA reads TGTGCCAGCAGCCAAGTCATGCAGACGGAAGCTTTCTTT.

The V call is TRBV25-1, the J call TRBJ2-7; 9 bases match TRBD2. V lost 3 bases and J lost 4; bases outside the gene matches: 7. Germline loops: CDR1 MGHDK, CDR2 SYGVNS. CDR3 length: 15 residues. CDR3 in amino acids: CASSDPGGRVYEQYF. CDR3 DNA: TGTGCCAGCAGTGACCCGGGCGGGAGGGTTTACGAGCAGTACTTC.

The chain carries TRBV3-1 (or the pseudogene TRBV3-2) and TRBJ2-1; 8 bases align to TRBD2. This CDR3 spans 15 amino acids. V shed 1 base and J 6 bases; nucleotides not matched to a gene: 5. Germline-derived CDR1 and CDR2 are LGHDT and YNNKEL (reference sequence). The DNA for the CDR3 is TGTGCCAGCAGCCAAGGTACGGGAGGGTTCAATGAGCAGTTCTTC. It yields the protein CASSQGTGGFNEQFF.

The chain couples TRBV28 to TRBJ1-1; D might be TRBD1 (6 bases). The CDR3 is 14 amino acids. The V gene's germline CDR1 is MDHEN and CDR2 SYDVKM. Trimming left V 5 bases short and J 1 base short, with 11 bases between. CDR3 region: CASSTRQENTEAFF. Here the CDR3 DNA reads TGTGCCAGCAGTACTAGACAGGAGAACACTGAAGCTTTCTTT.

CDR3 sequence reads: CASSEWDFSYEQYF. The DNA for the CDR3 is TGTGCCAGCAGTGAATGGGACTTCTCCTACGAGCAGTACTTC. The chain carries TRBV2 and TRBJ2-7, with D perhaps matching TRBD2 (6 bases). Trimming removed 2 bases at V and 0 bases at J, with 8 bases between. There are 14 residues in the CDR3. Germline-derived CDR1 and CDR2 are SNHLY and FYNNEI.

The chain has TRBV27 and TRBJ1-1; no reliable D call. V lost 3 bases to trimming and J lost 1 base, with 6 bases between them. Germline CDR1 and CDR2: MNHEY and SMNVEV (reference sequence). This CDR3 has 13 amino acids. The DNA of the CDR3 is TGTGCCAGCAGTTTGGGCAGGAACACTGAAGCTTTCTTT. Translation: CASSLGRNTEAFF.

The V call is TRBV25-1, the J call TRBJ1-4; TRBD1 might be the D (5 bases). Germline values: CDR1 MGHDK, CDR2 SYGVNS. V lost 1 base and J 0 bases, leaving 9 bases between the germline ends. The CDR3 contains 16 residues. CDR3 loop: CASSESRAATNEKLFF. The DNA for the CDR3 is TGTGCCAGCAGTGAATCCAGGGCAGCAACTAATGAAAAACTGTTTTTT.

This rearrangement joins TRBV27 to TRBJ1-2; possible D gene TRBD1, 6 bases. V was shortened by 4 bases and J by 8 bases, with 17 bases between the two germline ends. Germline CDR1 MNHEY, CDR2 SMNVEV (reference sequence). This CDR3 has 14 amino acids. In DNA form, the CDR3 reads TGTGCCAGCAGTTACAGGGACGGTTTAGGCGGCTACACCTTC. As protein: CASSYRDGLGGYTF.